Each of the 20 T cell receptor beta chains below was sequenced from the same sample in a study of TET2 disruption in CD19-targeted CAR T cells. The sample's treatment: autologous CTL019 cells: CD19 CAR with 4-1BB and CD3 zeta domains. Their cognate antigens are unknown. Sequencing was performed with immunoSEQ multiplex PCR; in TCRdb, only in-frame clones are kept and a portion is missing. This sample's clone table lists approximately 27,000 clones. Sequencing used CD8- CAR+ T cells sorted from cultured blood T cells, obtained for CD19 CAR T cell therapy. Subset of the sample: CD8-negative CAR-positive T cells from the infusion product. Every receptor here comes from a man aged 65-85 years with chronic lymphocytic leukemia.

In regard to this clone: The read comes to an end 3 residues before the CDR3 does, leaving the germline J gene to fill in the end. J is TRBJ2-4 and V is TRBV29-1; 9 positions agree with TRBD1. Germline values: CDR1 SQVTM, CDR2 ANQGSEA. This CDR3 has 15 amino acids. The CDR3 sequence: CSAGGTGMRGYGQYF. CDR3 DNA, as far as it was read: TGCAGCGCTGGGGGGACAGGGATGCGCGGCTATGGT.

Turning to this clone: The read falls 3 residues short of the CDR3 end, and the missing part is taken from the germline J gene. V is TRBV5-1 and J is TRBJ1-1, with D perhaps TRBD1 (5 bases). The CDR3 has 17 residues. Trimming removed 3 bases from V and 0 bases from J, with 18 bases in between. From germline, CDR1 is SGHRS and CDR2 YFSETQ. The covered CDR3 bases are TGCGCCAGCAGCTGGCAGGCGGGGGGGGTAATGAACACTGAA. Translating gives CASSWQAGGVMNTE. The whole CDR3 region reads CASSWQAGGVMNTEAFF. The full variable domain, in which reference TRBV5-1 and TRBJ1-1 provide the parts outside the CDR3, is KAGVTQTPRYLIKTRGQQVTLSCSPISGHRSVSWYQQTPGQGLQFLFEYFSETQRNKGNFPGRFSGRQFSNSRSEMNVSTLELGDSALYLCASSWQAGGVMNTEAFFGQGTRLTVV.

Regarding this clone: The DNA ends 3 residues before the CDR3 does, and the rest of the CDR3 is filled in from the germline J gene. V usage is TRBV18 and J usage is TRBJ1-2; TRBD1 matches at 8 bases. Germline V gene data show CDR1 as KGHSH and CDR2 as LQKENI. The CDR3 sequence is 15 residues long. The part of the CDR3 DNA that was read is TGTGCCAGCTCCATCACCCCAGGGGGCATTGATGAC. Its translation is CASSITPGGIDD. The complete CDR3 reads CASSITPGGIDDYTF.

The CDR3 here is CASSSPFGGARTDTYTF. The CDR3 bases that were read are TGTGCCAGCAGCTCCCCCTTCGGGGGGGCACGGACAGATACC. This chain uses TRBV7-8 with TRBJ1-2; D possibly corresponds to TRBD1 (6 bases). The DNA ends 3 residues before the CDR3 does, and the rest of the CDR3 is filled in from the germline J gene. The CDR3 loop spans 17 amino acids. Germline V CDR1 and CDR2: SGHVS, FQNEAQ.

Notes on this clone: The CDR3 goes on 3 residues after the read ends, and that part is filled in from the germline J gene. This sequence joins TRBV10-2 and TRBJ1-3; D is uncertain. The CDR3 spans 13 residues. The V and J ends lost 7 bases and 0 bases respectively, with 7 bases between them. CDR1 WSHSY and CDR2 SAAADI come from the germline V gene. The CDR3 here is CASKASSGNTIYF. The sequenced CDR3 bases are TGCGCCAGCAAAGCAAGCTCTGGAAACACC.

Points on this clone: The CDR3 end falls 3 residues outside the read, so it is completed with the germline J gene. The same CDR3 also results from other DNA sequences found in this sample. The chain uses TRBV18 and TRBJ1-2; possible D gene TRBD1, 5 bases. CDR1 and CDR2 (germline): KGHSH, LQKENI. CDR3 length: 15 amino acids. CDR3 amino acids: CASSPSGGSYNDYTF. The part of the CDR3 DNA that was read is TGTGCCAGCTCACCAAGCGGGGGGTCCTACAATGAC. The full variable domain, completed using reference TRBV18 and TRBJ1-2, is NAGVMQNPRHLVRRRGQEARLRCSPMKGHSHVYWYRQLPEEGLKFMVYLQKENIIDESGMPKERFSAEFPKEGPSILRIQQVVRGDSAAYFCASSPSGGSYNDYTFGSGTRLTVV.

Worth noting for this clone: The observed sequence ends 3 residues before the CDR3 terminus, with the missing tail filled in from the germline J gene. V gene TRBV28 combines with J gene TRBJ2-7; D possibly corresponds to TRBD2 (6 bases). Trimming removed 5 bases from V and 3 bases from J, with 14 bases in between. There are 14 residues in the CDR3. Germline V gene lookup returns CDR1 MDHEN and CDR2 SYDVKM. Partial CDR3 DNA: TGTGCCAGCAGTGGAGGGCCTATTAACTACGAG. Translating gives CASSGGPINYE. The complete CDR3 reads CASSGGPINYEQYF.

As to this clone: The CDR3 end falls 3 residues outside the read, so it is completed with the germline J gene. This sequence joins TRBV19 and TRBJ1-2; TRBD1 is a possible D gene (5 bases). The germline gives CDR1 LNHDA, CDR2 SQIVND (reference sequence). The CDR3 length is 14 residues. The CDR3 is CASSIDQGYWDYTF. The sequenced part of the CDR3 DNA is TGTGCCAGTAGTATAGATCAGGGATATTGGGAC. Together with reference TRBV19 and TRBJ1-2, the CDR3 gives the full variable domain: DGGITQSPKYLFRKEGQNVTLSCEQNLNHDAMYWYRQDPGQGLRLIYYSQIVNDFQKGDIAEGYSVSREKKESFPLTVTSAQKNPTAFYLCASSIDQGYWDYTFGSGTRLTVV.

Concerning this clone: Sequencing ends 3 residues short of the CDR3 end; the germline J gene provides the rest. The chain recombines TRBV18 with TRBJ2-5; tentatively, D is TRBD2 (6 bases). Trimming pared 0 bases from V and 5 bases from J, leaving 10 bases between. The CDR3 has 14 residues. Germline-derived CDR1 and CDR2 are KGHSH and LQKENI. The CDR3 bases that were read are TGTGCCAGCTCACCACCGGGCGGGGTCGAGACC. This codes for CASSPPGGVET. The whole CDR3 protein reads CASSPPGGVETQYF.

Comment on this clone: The sequence runs out 3 residues before the end of the CDR3; the remainder is reconstructed from the germline J gene. The chain is built from TRBV2 and TRBJ2-7, with D uncertain. Germline lookup yields CDR1 SNHLY and CDR2 FYNNEI. Trimming removed 3 bases from V and 2 bases from J, with 5 bases in between. The CDR3 consists of 12 residues. The CDR3 DNA, read in part, is TGTGCCAGCAGTGATGACACCTACGAG. Translating it yields CASSDDTYE. The whole CDR3 region reads CASSDDTYEQYF.

About this clone: The missing CDR3 end, 3 residues past where the read stops, is filled in from the germline J gene. The chain is built from TRBV7-3 and TRBJ1-2; tentative D call: TRBD1 (6 bases). Germline V gives CDR1 SGHTA, CDR2 FQGTGA. This CDR3 contains 15 residues. The sequenced part of the CDR3 DNA is TGTGCCAGCAGCCAGCTAGCGGGGGGGCCGAATACC. Translating it yields CASSQLAGGPNT. The full CDR3 protein reads CASSQLAGGPNTYTF.

A note on this clone: The CDR3 extends 3 residues past the end of the read, so its final part is completed from the germline J gene. The chain employs TRBV19 and TRBJ1-1, with 7 bases that match TRBD1. This CDR3 has 13 amino acids. CDR1 LNHDA and CDR2 SQIVND come from the germline V gene (reference sequence). The V gene end was trimmed by 6 bases and the J gene end by 7 bases; junction bases not matched to a gene: 8. The CDR3 DNA, read in part, is TGTGCCAGTAGATCGACAGGGTCTGATGAA. It yields the protein CASRSTGSDE. In full, the CDR3 is CASRSTGSDEAFF.

Regarding this clone: The sequenced fragment ends 3 residues before the CDR3 boundary, so the rest is inferred from the germline J gene. The chain combines TRBV13 with TRBJ2-5; D gene ambiguous. The CDR3 length is 12 residues. Germline-derived CDR1 and CDR2 are PRHDT and FYEKMQ (reference sequence). Trimming took 1 base from V and 4 from J, leaving 4 bases between them. The CDR3 sequence: CASSLEAETQYF. The covered CDR3 bases are TGTGCCAGCAGCTTAGAGGCAGAGACC.

With respect to this clone: The read stops 3 residues short of the end of the CDR3; the missing end is completed from the germline J gene. This chain uses TRBV2 with TRBJ1-4; D uncertain. With 8 bases removed from V and 3 bases from J, the gap between germline ends came to 16 bases. Germline CDR1 SNHLY, CDR2 FYNNEI. This CDR3 is built from 15 residues. The sequenced CDR3 bases are TGTGCCAGCGGGAAGGCGTCGGGGTCTAATGAAAAA. Encoded protein: CASGKASGSNEK. The whole CDR3 sequence is CASGKASGSNEKLFF.

Note on this clone: The CDR3 goes on 3 residues after the read ends, and that part is filled in from the germline J gene. The chain links TRBV7-9 to TRBJ2-5; 7 bases are shared with TRBD2. V shed 5 bases, J shed 5 bases, and the junction held 5 bases outside the gene matches. CDR1 and CDR2 (germline): SEHNR, FQNEAQ (reference sequence). CDR3 length equals 13 residues. The CDR3 sequence: CASSSGVLETQYF. The sequenced part of the CDR3 DNA is TGTGCCAGCAGCAGCGGGGTTTTGGAGACC.

For this clone: The read terminates 3 residues before the CDR3 end, so the remaining end is supplied by the germline J gene. V and J are TRBV7-8 and TRBJ1-2; possibly TRBD1 for D (5 bases). The CDR3 runs 14 residues. Germline assignment: CDR1 SGHVS and CDR2 FQNEAQ. The CDR3 spells CASSLDSGSYDYTF. Partial CDR3 DNA: TGTGCCAGCAGCTTAGACTCAGGGTCCTACGAC.

A note on this clone: The read ends 3 residues before the CDR3 terminus; that terminus is restored from the germline J gene. This chain uses TRBV12-3 or TRBV12-4 with TRBJ1-2; 10 bases match TRBD1. The V segment lost 6 bases and the J segment 7 bases; nucleotides outside the gene matches: 8. This CDR3 has 14 residues. CDR3 sequence: CASSRTGTGAGYTF. The DNA read from the CDR3 is TGTGCCAGCAGCCGGACCGGGACAGGGGCTGGC.

As to this clone: The read ends 3 residues before the CDR3 terminus; that terminus is restored from the germline J gene. The genes are TRBV20-1 and TRBJ2-3, with D unclear. The V gene's germline CDR1 is DFQATT and CDR2 SNEGSKA (reference sequence). V was shortened by 3 bases and J by 6 bases, with 19 bases between the two germline ends. The CDR3 covers 15 residues. CDR3 sequence: CSASSMTSQADTQYF. The sequenced CDR3 bases are TGCAGTGCTAGCTCGATGACTTCTCAAGCGGATACG.

This clone is deemed medium-sized by its frequency. Sequencing ends 3 residues short of the CDR3 end; the germline J gene provides the rest. The rearrangement joins TRBV20-1 to TRBJ1-5; 7 bases are a match to TRBD1. The V gene end was trimmed by 4 bases and the J gene end by 0 bases; junction bases not matched to a gene: 12. The V gene's germline CDR1 is DFQATT and CDR2 SNEGSKA (reference sequence). The CDR3 extends over 17 amino acids. The part of the CDR3 DNA that was read is TGCAGTGCTATCCGGACAGGAGACCTGTATAGCAATCAGCCC. It codes for CSAIRTGDLYSNQP. In full, the CDR3 is CSAIRTGDLYSNQPQHF.

In regard to this clone: The CDR3 is cut off 3 residues early in the read; its end comes from the germline J gene. The rearrangement links TRBV7-3 to TRBJ2-5; TRBD1 agrees at 7 bases. The CDR3 runs to 16 residues. V dropped 1 base and J dropped 2; count of bases not matched to a gene: 7. In germline, CDR1 is SGHTA, CDR2 FQGTGA. The DNA read from the CDR3 is TGTGCCAGCAGCTTAATGGGGGCAGGGGGACAAGAGACC. This sequence encodes CASSLMGAGGQET. Given in full, the CDR3 is CASSLMGAGGQETQYF.